The sample holds a few counts of the clone carrying this TCR beta chain. Its antigen is unknown. These data are taken from a study of T cells after yellow fever vaccination. Regarding the study as a whole: The study re-detected most primary-vaccination clones after the booster (approximately 96% CD4, 80% to 90% CD8). Shared CD4/CD8 clonotypes were a small share, likely from convergent recombination. Weaker overall was a secondary response that nonetheless peaked faster, on day 5 versus 15.

The authors made TCR cDNA by 5'RACE template switching, adding a universal primer site and UMIs. TCRdb reanalysed the 5' RACE reads using MiXCR and keeps one entry per CDR3 protein. The sample consists of a few hundred thousand distinct CDR3 sequences, roughly 8.3% of them appearing once. The length of the CDR3 is 15 residues. V was shortened by 11 bases and J by 0 bases, with 17 bases between the two germline ends. Germline V gives CDR1 MNHNS, CDR2 SASEGT. The origin of this receptor is a man between 18 and 35 years old who received the YFV17D yellow fever vaccine. The chain combines TRBV6-1 with TRBJ2-1; the D is unclear. The input for sequencing was PBMCs, taken more than 35 days after the first yellow fever vaccination. In DNA form, the CDR3 reads TGTGCCTCACGGGCCTCCATAAGCTCCTACAATGAGCAGTTCTTC. Translating it yields CASRASISSYNEQFF.